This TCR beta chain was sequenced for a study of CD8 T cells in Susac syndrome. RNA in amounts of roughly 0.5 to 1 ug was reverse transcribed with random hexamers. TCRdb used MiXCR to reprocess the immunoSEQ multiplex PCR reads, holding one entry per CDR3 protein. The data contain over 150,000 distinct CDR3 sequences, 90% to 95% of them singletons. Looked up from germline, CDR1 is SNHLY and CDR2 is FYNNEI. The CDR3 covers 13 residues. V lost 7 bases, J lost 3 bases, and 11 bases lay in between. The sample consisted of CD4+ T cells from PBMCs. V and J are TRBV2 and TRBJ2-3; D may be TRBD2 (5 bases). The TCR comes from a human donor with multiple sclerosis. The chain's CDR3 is CASKGSWTDTQYF. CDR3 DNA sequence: TGTGCCAGCAAAGGGAGTTGGACAGATACGCAGTATTTT.